This entry features one T cell receptor beta chain sequence. The record originates from a study of cytomegalovirus exposure and HLA in healthy donors. With 60 Vbeta and 13 Jbeta primers, the PCR was carried out. The table came from immunoSEQ multiplex PCR; TCRdb's copy has only in-frame clones and leaves some out. The repertoire includes approximately 140,000 clones, 76% of them detected once, and 1.5% to 2% sits in the top ten. Germline assignment: CDR1 MDHEN and CDR2 SYDVKM. V lost 5 bases, J lost 3 bases, and 18 bases stayed unmatched. The CDR3 covers 18 residues. The sequenced sample consisted of PBMCs. This chain joins TRBV28 and TRBJ2-7; 8 nucleotides line up with TRBD2. This TCR was sampled from a man aged 40-50 years in good health and CMV-seronegative. In nucleotides, the CDR3 is TGTGCCAGCAGTCACGGGCTGTATGGTAGCGGGGAAGGCTACGAGCAGTACTTC. It codes for CASSHGLYGSGEGYEQYF.